This T cell receptor beta chain was captured in a study of T-cell reconstitution after alpha-beta-depleted transplantation in children. V was clipped by 0 bases and J by 9 bases, with 10 bases between them. Germline assignment: CDR1 SGHRS and CDR2 YFSETQ. The CDR3 sequence is 13 residues long. Unique molecular identifiers were used in preparing the TCRbeta library. MiXCR was run by TCRdb on the PCR reads, yielding one entry per CDR3 protein. Altogether approximately 640,000 distinct CDR3 sequences are present, around 17% being singletons, with the ten largest covering 0.8% to 1.1%. V gene TRBV5-1 combines with J gene TRBJ2-1; tentatively, D is TRBD1 (6 bases). The sequence was collected from a human donor who donated a stem cell graft to a child with acute myeloid leukemia. Material: PBMCs from the stem cell graft donor, obtained from the stem cell graft. CDR3 DNA: TGCGCCAGCAGCTTGGCGGGGACACCTGAGCAGTTCTTC. Its translation is CASSLAGTPEQFF.